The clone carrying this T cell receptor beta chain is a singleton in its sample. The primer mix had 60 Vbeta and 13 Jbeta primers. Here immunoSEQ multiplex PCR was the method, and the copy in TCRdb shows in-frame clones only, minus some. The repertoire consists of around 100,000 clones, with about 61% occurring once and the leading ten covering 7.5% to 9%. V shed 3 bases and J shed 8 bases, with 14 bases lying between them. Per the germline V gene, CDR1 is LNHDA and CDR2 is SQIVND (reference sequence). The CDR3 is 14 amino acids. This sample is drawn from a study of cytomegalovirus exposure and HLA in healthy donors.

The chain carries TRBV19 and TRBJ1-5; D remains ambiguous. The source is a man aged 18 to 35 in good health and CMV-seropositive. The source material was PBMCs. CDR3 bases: TGTGCCAGTAGTATGGTCCAGGTCGGGGAGCCCCAGCATTTT. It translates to CASSMVQVGEPQHF.